This is a list of T cell receptor beta chains from one sample in a study of T cell responses to AZD1222 COVID-19 vaccine. Profiled with immunoSEQ multiplex PCR; TCRdb holds only in-frame clones, not every one. This table holds more than 110,000 clones, approximately 90% found once. Source: peripheral blood, taken 28 days after the second AZD1222 dose. These receptors were taken from an adult who received the AZD1222 COVID-19 vaccine. Each CDR3 is given with its conserved first and last residue. The D gene is left open where the match is weak. Where a row states a size, it is once, few, many or the class of an expanded clone; other rows omit it.

V	size	D	J	CDR3	DNA
TRBV6-1	-	TRBD1	TRBJ2-7	CASSEALQGGGYEQYF	TGTGCCAGCAGTGAGGCCCTACAGGGGGGTGGGTACGAGCAGTACTTC
TRBV5-1	-	-	TRBJ2-2	CASSLEPQDGELFF	TGCGCCAGCAGCTTGGAGCCTCAGGACGGGGAGCTGTTTTTT
TRBV5-1	-	-	TRBJ2-7	CASSLEDNYEQYF	TGCGCCAGCAGCTTGGAGGATAACTACGAGCAGTACTTC
TRBV2	-	TRBD2	TRBJ2-2	CASRRLAADTGELFF	TGTGCCAGCAGGCGGCTAGCGGCGGACACCGGGGAGCTGTTTTTT
TRBV9	-	-	TRBJ1-2	CASSVATGTNIFSF	-
TRBV7-2	-	-	TRBJ1-5	CASSLNTNQPQHF	TGTGCCAGCAGCTTAAACACTAATCAGCCCCAGCATTTT
TRBV19	-	-	TRBJ1-1	CASQRATEAFF	TGTGCCAGCCAAAGGGCGACTGAAGCTTTCTTT
TRBV7-9	once	-	TRBJ1-1	CASSLLGENTEAFF	TGTGCCAGCAGCTTATTGGGAGAGAACACTGAAGCTTTCTTT
TRBV14	-	-	TRBJ2-7	CASSPGLEQYF	TGTGCCAGCAGCCCGGGGCTCGAGCAGTACTTC
TRBV30	-	-	TRBJ2-7	CAWGDARDEQYF	TGTGCCTGGGGGGACGCTCGCGACGAGCAGTACTTC
TRBV11-2	-	TRBD1	TRBJ2-3	CASSLVPGQGPDTQYF	TGTGCCAGCAGCTTAGTCCCAGGACAGGGCCCAGATACGCAGTATTTT
TRBV12-3/TRBV12-4	-	TRBD1	TRBJ2-5	CASSSGGGETQYF	TGTGCCAGCAGTTCAGGGGGCGGTGAGACCCAGTACTTC
TRBV4-1	-	-	TRBJ1-5	CASSQGDSPNQPQHF	TGCGCCAGCAGCCAAGGCGACAGTCCCAATCAGCCCCAGCATTTT
TRBV24-1	-	-	TRBJ2-3	CATSAPQGTDTQYF	TGTGCCACCAGTGCCCCACAGGGAACAGATACGCAGTATTTT
TRBV4-2	-	TRBD1	TRBJ1-3	CASSQGQAGNTIYF	TGTGCCAGCAGCCAGGGACAGGCGGGAAACACCATATATTTT
TRBV7-9	many	-	TRBJ1-4	CASSSLPAGREKLFF	TGTGCCAGCAGCTCCCTGCCTGCCGGGAGGGAAAAACTGTTTTTT
TRBV4-2	few	-	TRBJ2-1	CASSGGQGYNEQFF	TGTGCCAGCAGCGGTGGGCAGGGCTACAATGAGCAGTTCTTC
TRBV6-5	-	-	TRBJ2-7	CASCDRLHEQYF	TGTGCCAGCTGCGATCGACTACACGAGCAGTACTTC
TRBV5-1	once	TRBD2	TRBJ2-4	CASSLLAIRGLAGTSNKNIQYF	TGCGCCAGCAGCTTGTTGGCGATACGGGGGCTAGCGGGAACGAGTAACAAAAACATTCAGTACTTC
TRBV20-1	once	-	TRBJ2-7	CSARGSYEQYF	TGCAGTGCTAGAGGTTCGTACGAGCAGTACTTC
TRBV6-5	once	TRBD1	TRBJ1-2	CASRPRTGNNYGYTF	TGTGCCAGCAGGCCCCGGACAGGGAATAACTATGGCTACACCTTC
TRBV5-4	-	-	TRBJ1-1	CASSLVRGKSAEAFF	TGTGCCAGCAGCTTGGTGAGGGGAAAGTCTGCTGAAGCTTTCTTT
TRBV12-3/TRBV12-4	-	-	TRBJ2-3	CASSPFRTDTQYF	TGTGCCAGCAGTCCCTTTAGAACAGATACGCAGTATTTT
TRBV14	-	-	TRBJ2-1	CASSQDFGLGSYNEQFF	TGTGCCAGCAGCCAAGATTTCGGGCTTGGCTCCTACAATGAGCAGTTCTTC
TRBV29-1	-	-	TRBJ2-5	CSVRRAPMGETQYF	TGCAGCGTTCGCCGGGCGCCCATGGGGGAGACCCAGTACTTC
TRBV4-3	-	-	TRBJ1-2	CASSPSGVRNYGYTF	TGCGCCAGCAGCCCGTCAGGCGTCCGTAACTATGGCTACACCTTC
TRBV19	-	-	TRBJ2-1	CASGPPGTSYNEQFF	TGTGCCAGTGGTCCCCCCGGGACTTCTTACAATGAGCAGTTCTTC